Listed below are T cell receptor beta chains from one sample, sequenced in a study of shared clonotypes between healthy human individuals. The assay was immunoSEQ multiplex PCR, and TCRdb's table has in-frame clones only and misses some. Of roughly 2,000,000 clones in the sample, just over 90% were seen once. Sequenced: naive CD8+ T cells from PBMCs. The receptors here all came from a man younger than 35 in good health. Some clones in this sample may be carry-over from other donors' samples. Each CDR3 is given with its conserved first and last residue. D genes are given only for firm matches. A row's size may be missing; if present it is once, few, many or a size class.

j_call	cdr3_length	d_call	v_call	clone_size	cdr3_aa	cdr3_nt
TRBJ1-5	15	NA	TRBV19	once	CASSMDSYSNQPQHF	TGTGCCAGTAGTATGGACAGTTATAGCAATCAGCCCCAGCATTTT
TRBJ1-1	14	TRBD1	TRBV19	NA	CASSITGVSTEAFF	TGTGCCAGTAGTATTACAGGGGTGAGCACTGAAGCTTTCTTT
TRBJ2-2	14	NA	TRBV7-9	NA	CASSIRQSPGELFF	TGTGCCAGCAGCATAAGACAGTCCCCCGGGGAGCTGTTTTTT
TRBJ2-5	16	TRBD1	TRBV11-2	NA	CASSLAPGTDQETQYF	TGTGCCAGCAGCTTAGCCCCCGGGACAGACCAAGAGACCCAGTACTTC
TRBJ2-3	17	NA	TRBV7-6	NA	CASRRPGSRFRTDTQYF	TGTGCCAGCAGACGCCCGGGTAGCAGATTTCGCACAGATACGCAGTATTTT
TRBJ1-2	13	TRBD1	TRBV27	NA	CASSGQGTYGYTF	TGTGCCAGCAGTGGACAGGGAACCTATGGCTACACCTTC
TRBJ2-1	13	TRBD1	TRBV29-1	NA	CSVEEPGQGTAFF	TGCAGCGTTGAAGAGCCGGGACAGGGGACCGCGTTCTTC
TRBJ2-7	14	NA	TRBV7-2	NA	CASSLGAGENEQYF	TGTGCCAGCAGCTTAGGGGCAGGGGAGAACGAGCAGTACTTC
TRBJ2-1	15	NA	TRBV2	NA	CASKGDIRTYNEQFF	TGTGCCAGCAAGGGGGACATCAGGACCTACAATGAGCAGTTCTTC
TRBJ2-7	15	NA	TRBV19	NA	CASSTGRSMSYEQYF	TGTGCCAGTAGTACAGGACGGAGCATGTCGTACGAGCAGTACTTC
TRBJ2-7	15	TRBD2	TRBV7-9	NA	CASSLAISGSYEQYF	TGTGCCAGCAGCTTAGCGATTAGCGGGAGTTACGAGCAGTACTTC
TRBJ2-7	14	TRBD2	TRBV14	NA	CASSPGTSGYEQYF	TGTGCCAGCAGCCCGGGGACTAGCGGTTACGAGCAGTACTTC
TRBJ1-5	15	NA	TRBV5-8	NA	CASSFEGSGNQPQHF	TGTGCCAGCAGCTTTGAGGGTTCCGGCAATCAGCCCCAGCATTTT
TRBJ2-3	15	TRBD2	TRBV7-3	NA	CASSLLAVGTDTQYF	TGTGCCAGCAGCTTACTAGCGGTGGGAACAGATACGCAGTATTTT
TRBJ1-1	11	NA	TRBV29-1	NA	CSGQWNTEAFF	TGCAGCGGTCAGTGGAACACTGAAGCTTTCTTT
TRBJ2-3	13	NA	TRBV7-2	NA	CASSSDLRDTQYF	TGTGCCAGCAGCTCGGACTTAAGGGATACGCAGTATTTT
TRBJ2-2	15	NA	TRBV7-8	NA	CASSTGVGVTGELFF	TGTGCCAGCAGCACGGGGGTTGGGGTGACCGGGGAGCTGTTTTTT
TRBJ2-1	15	TRBD1	TRBV7-9	NA	CASSHGTGGNNEQFF	TGTGCCAGCAGCCACGGGACAGGGGGGAACAATGAGCAGTTCTTC
TRBJ2-1	14	NA	TRBV28	NA	CASSVYRVGREQFF	TGTGCCAGCAGTGTCTACAGGGTGGGGCGTGAGCAGTTCTTC
TRBJ2-5	14	NA	TRBV30	NA	CACFPGQRKETQYF	TGTGCCTGTTTTCCCGGACAAAGAAAAGAGACCCAGTACTTC
TRBJ2-7	15	NA	TRBV12-5	NA	CASATCPGLAYEQYF	TGTGCTAGTGCCACCTGCCCGGGGCTCGCCTACGAGCAGTACTTC
TRBJ2-3	17	NA	TRBV13	once	CASSLGWESGPTDTQYF	TGTGCCAGCAGCTTAGGGTGGGAGTCGGGACCCACAGATACGCAGTATTTT
TRBJ2-2	11	NA	TRBV7-9	few	CASSPEGELFF	TGTGCCAGCAGCCCAGAAGGGGAGCTGTTTTTT
TRBJ2-1	16	NA	TRBV9	NA	CASSGGRPSSYNEQFF	TGTGCCAGCAGCGGGGGACGCCCTAGCTCCTACAATGAGCAGTTCTTC
TRBJ2-7	13	NA	TRBV28	NA	CASNLEGGSEQYF	TGTGCCAGCAACCTAGAAGGGGGGAGCGAGCAGTACTTC
TRBJ2-7	16	TRBD1	TRBV27	NA	CASSPTGTGVLYEQYF	TGTGCCAGCAGTCCAACCGGGACAGGAGTTCTCTACGAGCAGTACTTC
TRBJ2-7	16	NA	TRBV4-1	NA	CASSQDRLAAFYGQYF	TGCGCCAGCAGCCAAGATCGGTTGGCAGCGTTCTACGGGCAGTACTTC